This TCR beta chain was identified during a study of CD8 T cells in Susac syndrome. Overall study results and limits: Total CD8+ and CD8+ TEMRA repertoires contained over 15 and five Susac-specific public clones, respectively.

This clonotype was counted only a few times. Its antigen is unknown. Under recently defined diagnostic criteria, the patients with Susac syndrome qualified as having definite or probable disease. Reverse transcription of roughly 0.45 to 1 ug RNA used random hexamers. The authors amplified TCR beta CDR3 across 54 Vbeta and 13 Jbeta using immunoSEQ multiplex PCR. One entry per CDR3 protein, called by TCRdb with MiXCR from the immunoSEQ multiplex PCR reads. The sample yields some 75,000 distinct CDR3 sequences, approximately 93% seen once. The V and J ends lost 3 bases and 2 bases, in that order; junction bases with no gene match: 7. CDR3 size: 16 residues. CDR1 is LGHNA and CDR2 is YNFKEQ in the germline V gene.

The V call is TRBV4-2, the J call TRBJ1-2; 9 nucleotides align to TRBD1. The sample consisted of CD8+ T cells from PBMCs. The receptor comes from a human donor with Susac syndrome. CDR3 region: CASSQASGTGNYGYTF. Written as DNA, the CDR3 is TGTGCCAGCAGCCAGGCCTCCGGGACAGGGAACTATGGCTACACCTTC.